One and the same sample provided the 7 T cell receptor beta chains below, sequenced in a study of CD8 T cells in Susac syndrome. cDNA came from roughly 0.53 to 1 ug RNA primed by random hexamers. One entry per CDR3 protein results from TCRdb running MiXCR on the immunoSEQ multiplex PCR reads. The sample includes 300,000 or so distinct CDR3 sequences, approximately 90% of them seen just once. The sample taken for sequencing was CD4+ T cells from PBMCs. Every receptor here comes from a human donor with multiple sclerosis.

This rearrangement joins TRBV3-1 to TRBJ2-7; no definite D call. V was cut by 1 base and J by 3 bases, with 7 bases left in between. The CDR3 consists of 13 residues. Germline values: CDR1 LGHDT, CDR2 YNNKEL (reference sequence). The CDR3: CASSQGRNYEQYF. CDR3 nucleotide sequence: TGTGCCAGCAGCCAAGGCCGGAACTACGAGCAGTACTTC.

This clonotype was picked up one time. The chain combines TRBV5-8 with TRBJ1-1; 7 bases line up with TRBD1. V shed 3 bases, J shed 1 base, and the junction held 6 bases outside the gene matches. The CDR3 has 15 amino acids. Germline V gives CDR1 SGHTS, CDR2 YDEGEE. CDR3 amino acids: CASSWGGTENTEAFF. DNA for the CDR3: TGTGCCAGCAGCTGGGGAGGGACAGAGAACACTGAAGCTTTCTTT. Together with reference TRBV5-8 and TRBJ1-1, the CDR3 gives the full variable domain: EAGVTQSPTHLIKTRGQQATLRCSPISGHTSVYWYQQALGLGLQFLLWYDEGEERNRGNFPPRFSGRQFPNYSSELNVNALELEDSALYLCASSWGGTENTEAFFGQGTRLTVV.

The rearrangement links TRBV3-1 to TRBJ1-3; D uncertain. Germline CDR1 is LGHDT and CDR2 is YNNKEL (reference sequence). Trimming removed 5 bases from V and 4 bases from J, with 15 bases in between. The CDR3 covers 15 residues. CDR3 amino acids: CASSDHPSGGNTIYF. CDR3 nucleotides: TGTGCCAGCAGCGATCACCCATCGGGAGGAAACACCATATATTTT.

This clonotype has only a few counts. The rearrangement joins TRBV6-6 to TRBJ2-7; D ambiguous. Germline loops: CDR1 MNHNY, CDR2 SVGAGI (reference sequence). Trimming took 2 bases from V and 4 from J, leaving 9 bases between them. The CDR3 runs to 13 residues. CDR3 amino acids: CASSYAGLYEQYF. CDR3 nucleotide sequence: TGTGCCAGCAGTTACGCCGGGTTGTACGAGCAGTACTTC.

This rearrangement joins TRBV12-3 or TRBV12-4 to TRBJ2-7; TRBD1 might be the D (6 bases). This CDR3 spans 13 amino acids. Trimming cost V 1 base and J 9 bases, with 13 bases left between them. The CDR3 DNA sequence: TGTGCCAGCAGTTTAGGCAGGGGAGCTGGGCAGTACTTC. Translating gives CASSLGRGAGQYF.

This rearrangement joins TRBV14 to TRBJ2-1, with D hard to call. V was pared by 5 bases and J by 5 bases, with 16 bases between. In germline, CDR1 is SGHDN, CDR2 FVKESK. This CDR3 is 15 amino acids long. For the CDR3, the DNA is TGTGCCAGCAGCGGACCCGGGTGGGATCACAATGAGCAGTTCTTC. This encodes CASSGPGWDHNEQFF.

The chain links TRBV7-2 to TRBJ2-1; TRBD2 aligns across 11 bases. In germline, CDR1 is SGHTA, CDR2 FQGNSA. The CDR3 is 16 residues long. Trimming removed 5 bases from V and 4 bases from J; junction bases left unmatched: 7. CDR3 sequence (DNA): TGTGCCAGCAGCCGAACTTGGACTAGCGGGTACAATGAGCAGTTCTTC. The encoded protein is CASSRTWTSGYNEQFF.